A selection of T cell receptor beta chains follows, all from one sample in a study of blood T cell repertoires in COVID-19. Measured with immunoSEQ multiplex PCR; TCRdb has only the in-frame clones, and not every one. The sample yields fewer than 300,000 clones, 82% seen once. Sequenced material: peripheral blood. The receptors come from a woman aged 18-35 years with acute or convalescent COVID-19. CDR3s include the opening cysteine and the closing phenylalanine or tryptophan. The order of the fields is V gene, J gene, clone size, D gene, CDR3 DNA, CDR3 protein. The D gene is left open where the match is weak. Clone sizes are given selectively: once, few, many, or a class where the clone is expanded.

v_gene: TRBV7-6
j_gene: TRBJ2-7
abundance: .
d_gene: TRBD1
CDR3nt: TGTGCCAGCAGCCGCTCGCGGACAGGGGGATCCTACGAGCAGTACTTC
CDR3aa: CASSRSRTGGSYEQYF

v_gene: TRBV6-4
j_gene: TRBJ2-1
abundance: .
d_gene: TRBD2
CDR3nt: TGTGCCAGCAGTGACTCCCCCTCGGCGGGAGCGCAGTTCTTC
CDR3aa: CASSDSPSAGAQFF

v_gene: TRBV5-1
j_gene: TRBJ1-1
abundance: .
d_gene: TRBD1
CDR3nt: TGCGCCAGCAGCTTGGTTGACAGGGGTGATGAAGCTTTCTTT
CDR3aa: CASSLVDRGDEAFF

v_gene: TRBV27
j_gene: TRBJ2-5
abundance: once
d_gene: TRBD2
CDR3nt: TGTGCCAGCAGTTCGAGGGGGCTAGCGGGAGGGCCTCGAGAGACCCAGTACTTC
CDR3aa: CASSSRGLAGGPRETQYF

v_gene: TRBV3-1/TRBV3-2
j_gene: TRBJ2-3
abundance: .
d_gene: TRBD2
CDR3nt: TGTGCCAGCAGCCAAGTTTTAGCGGGAGTTGGCACAGATACGCAGTATTTT
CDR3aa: CASSQVLAGVGTDTQYF

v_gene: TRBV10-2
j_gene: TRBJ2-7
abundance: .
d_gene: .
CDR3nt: TGCGCCAGCACCTGGAATCCTAGCTCCTACGAGCAGTACTTC
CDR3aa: CASTWNPSSYEQYF

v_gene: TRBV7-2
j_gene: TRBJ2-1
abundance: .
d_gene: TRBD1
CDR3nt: TGTGCCAGCAGCTTTACAGGGGCCCTTCGCAATGAGCAGTTCTTC
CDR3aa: CASSFTGALRNEQFF

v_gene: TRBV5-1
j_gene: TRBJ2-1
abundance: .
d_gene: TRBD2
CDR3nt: TGCGCCAGCAGCGGGGTCTCCGGGAGCGGGGGCAATGAGCAGTTCTTC
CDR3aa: CASSGVSGSGGNEQFF

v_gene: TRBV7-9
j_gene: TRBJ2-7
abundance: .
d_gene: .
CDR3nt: TGTGCCAGCAGCCGGAGGGAGACTTCCTACGAGCAGTACTTC
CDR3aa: CASSRRETSYEQYF

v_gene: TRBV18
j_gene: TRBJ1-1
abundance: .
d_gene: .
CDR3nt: TGTGCCAGCTCACCACTATTCCAGGGTGAGACTGAAGCTTTCTTT
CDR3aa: CASSPLFQGETEAFF

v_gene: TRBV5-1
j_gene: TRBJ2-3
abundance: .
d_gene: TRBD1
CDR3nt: TGCGCCAGCAGCCTTGGACAGGGTAGCGATACGCAGTATTTT
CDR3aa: CASSLGQGSDTQYF

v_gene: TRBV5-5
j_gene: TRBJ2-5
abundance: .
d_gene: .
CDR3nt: TGTGCCAGCAGCTTGGCCCCCGGTCAAGAGACCCAGTACTTC
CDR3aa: CASSLAPGQETQYF

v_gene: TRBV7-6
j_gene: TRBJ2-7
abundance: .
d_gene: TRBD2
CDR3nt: TGTGCCAGCAGCTTCGGGGGGACTGGGACCCGAATATACGAGCAGTACTTC
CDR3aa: CASSFGGTGTRIYEQYF

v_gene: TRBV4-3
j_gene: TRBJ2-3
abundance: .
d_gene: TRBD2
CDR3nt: TGCGCCAGCAGCCAAGATCGGGGACTAGCGGGAGGAACAGATACGCAGTATTTT
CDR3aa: CASSQDRGLAGGTDTQYF

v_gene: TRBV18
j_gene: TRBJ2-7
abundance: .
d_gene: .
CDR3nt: TGTGCCAGCTCAGAGACTAAGCACTACGAGCAGTACTTC
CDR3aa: CASSETKHYEQYF

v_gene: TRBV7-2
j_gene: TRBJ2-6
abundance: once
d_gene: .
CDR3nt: TGTGCCAGCAGCTCTCCTCCCAACGTCCTGACTTTC
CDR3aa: CASSSPPNVLTF

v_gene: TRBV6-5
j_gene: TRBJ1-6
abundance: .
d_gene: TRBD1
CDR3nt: TGTGCCAGCAGTCCCCGGGACAGACCTAATTCACCCCTCCACTTT
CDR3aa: CASSPRDRPNSPLHF

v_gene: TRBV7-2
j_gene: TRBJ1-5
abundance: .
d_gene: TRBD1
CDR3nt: TGTGCCAGCAGCCGTGAGGGGGCTAGGACTCAGCCCCAGCATTTT
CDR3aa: CASSREGARTQPQHF

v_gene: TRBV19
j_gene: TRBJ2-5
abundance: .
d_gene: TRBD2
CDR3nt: TGTGCCAGTAGTACCTACGAGGGACTAGCGGGAGACGAGACCCAGTACTTC
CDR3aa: CASSTYEGLAGDETQYF

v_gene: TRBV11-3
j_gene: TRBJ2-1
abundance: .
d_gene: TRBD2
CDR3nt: TGTGCCAGCAGCTTGGGACTATGGGATGAGCAGTTCTTC
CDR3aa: CASSLGLWDEQFF

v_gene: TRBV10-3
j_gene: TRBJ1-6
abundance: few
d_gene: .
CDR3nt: TGTGCCATCAGTGAAGGGCAGGGAGGTAATTCACCCCTCCACTTT
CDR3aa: CAISEGQGGNSPLHF

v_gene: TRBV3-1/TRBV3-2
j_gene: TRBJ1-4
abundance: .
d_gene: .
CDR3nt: TGTGCCAGCAGCCCTGGTGATTCAGGGTTTAATGAAAAACTGTTTTTT
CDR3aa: CASSPGDSGFNEKLFF

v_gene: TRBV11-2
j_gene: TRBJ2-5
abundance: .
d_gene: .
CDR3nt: TGTGCCAGCAGCTTGGGGCAGACCCAAGAGACCCAGTACTTC
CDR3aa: CASSLGQTQETQYF

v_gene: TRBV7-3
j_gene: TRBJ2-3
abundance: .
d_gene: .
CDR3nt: TGTGCCAGCAGCTTAATACCGAGAAGCACAGATACGCAGTATTTT
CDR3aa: CASSLIPRSTDTQYF

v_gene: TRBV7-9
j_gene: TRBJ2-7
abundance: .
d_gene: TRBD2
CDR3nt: TGTGCCAGCAGCCCCGGGACTAGCGGCCTGTACGAGCAGTACTTC
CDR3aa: CASSPGTSGLYEQYF

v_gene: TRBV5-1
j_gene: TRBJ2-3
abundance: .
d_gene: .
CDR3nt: TGCGCCAGCAGCTTGGCTAGCCCGGATACGCAGTATTTT
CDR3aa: CASSLASPDTQYF

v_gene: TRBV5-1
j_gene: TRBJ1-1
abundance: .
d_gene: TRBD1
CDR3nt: TGCGCCAGCAGCTTAGGACAGGGCCCTGAAGCTTTCTTT
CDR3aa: CASSLGQGPEAFF

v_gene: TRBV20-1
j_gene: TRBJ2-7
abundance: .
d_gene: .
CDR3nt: TGCAGTGCTAGTAGAGGGGGCTCCTACGAGCAGTACTTC
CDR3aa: CSASRGGSYEQYF

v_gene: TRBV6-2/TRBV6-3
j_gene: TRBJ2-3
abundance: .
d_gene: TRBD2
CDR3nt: TGTGCCAGCAGTTACGAGCGACGAGCGGGAGGCACAGATACGCAGTATTTT
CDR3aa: CASSYERRAGGTDTQYF

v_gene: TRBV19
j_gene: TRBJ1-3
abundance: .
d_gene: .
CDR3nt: TGTGCCAGTAGTATCCGTGCAGGTTCCTCTGGAAACACCATATATTTT
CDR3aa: CASSIRAGSSGNTIYF

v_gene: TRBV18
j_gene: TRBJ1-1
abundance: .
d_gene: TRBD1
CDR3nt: TGTGCCAGCTCACCTCGGGACAGGGGACCTGAAGCTTTCTTT
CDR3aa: CASSPRDRGPEAFF

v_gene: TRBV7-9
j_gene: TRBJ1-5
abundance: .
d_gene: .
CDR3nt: TGTGCCGTACAGGGTAGGAATCAGCCCCAGCATTTT
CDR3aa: CAVQGRNQPQHF

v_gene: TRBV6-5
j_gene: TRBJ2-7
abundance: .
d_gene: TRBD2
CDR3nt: TGTGCCAGCAGTTACATTCTAGCGGACCACTACGAGCAGTACTTC
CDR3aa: CASSYILADHYEQYF

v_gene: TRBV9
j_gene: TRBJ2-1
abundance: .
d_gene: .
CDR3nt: TGTGCCAGCAGCGTCGGACTAAGTGATGAGCAGTTCTTC
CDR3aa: CASSVGLSDEQFF

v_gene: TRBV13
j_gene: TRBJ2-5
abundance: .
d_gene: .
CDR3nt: TGTGCCAGCAGCTTATGGCGGTCGCTAGCTGAGTACCAAGAGACCCAGTACTTC
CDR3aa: CASSLWRSLAEYQETQYF

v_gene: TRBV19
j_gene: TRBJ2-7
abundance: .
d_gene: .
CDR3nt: TGTGCCAGTAGGGATTCATGGGGGGACGAGCAGTACTTC
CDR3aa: CASRDSWGDEQYF

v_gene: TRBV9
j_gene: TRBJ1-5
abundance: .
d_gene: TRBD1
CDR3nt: TGTGCCAGCAGCGTAGGACAGGGCTCGGGTCAGCCCCAGCATTTT
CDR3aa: CASSVGQGSGQPQHF

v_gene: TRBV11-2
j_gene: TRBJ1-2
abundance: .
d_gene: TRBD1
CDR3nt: TGTGCCAGCAGCCCCCGCGGGGACAGACTGGAGGGCTACACCTTC
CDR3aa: CASSPRGDRLEGYTF

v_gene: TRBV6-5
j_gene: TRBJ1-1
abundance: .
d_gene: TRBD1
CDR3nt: TGTGCCAGCAGTCCTCAGGACAGGGGGAACACTGAAGCTTTCTTT
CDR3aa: CASSPQDRGNTEAFF

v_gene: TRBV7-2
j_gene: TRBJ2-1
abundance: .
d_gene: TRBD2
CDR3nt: TGTGCCAGCAGCATGCTAGCGGGAGGGCACAATGAGCAGTTCTTC
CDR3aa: CASSMLAGGHNEQFF

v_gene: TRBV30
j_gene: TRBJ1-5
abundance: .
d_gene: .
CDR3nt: TGTGCCTGGAGTGTGAGTGGTGGGGCGCCCCAGCATTTT
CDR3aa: CAWSVSGGAPQHF

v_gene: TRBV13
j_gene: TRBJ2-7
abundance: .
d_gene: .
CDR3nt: TGTGCCAGCAGCTTAGGCCGGCTAGCTTTAACCTACGAGCAGTACTTC
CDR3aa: CASSLGRLALTYEQYF

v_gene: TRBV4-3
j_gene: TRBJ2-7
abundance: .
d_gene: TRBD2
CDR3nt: TGCGCCAGCAGCCAAGATAGACTAGCGAAACCCTACGAGCAGTACTTC
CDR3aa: CASSQDRLAKPYEQYF

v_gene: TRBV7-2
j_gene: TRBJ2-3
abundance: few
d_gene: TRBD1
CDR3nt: TGTGCCAGCAGAGGGGGCCAGGTTACGCAGTATTTT
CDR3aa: CASRGGQVTQYF

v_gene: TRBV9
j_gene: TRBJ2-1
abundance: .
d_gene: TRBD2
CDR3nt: TGTGCCAGCAGCGGCGGGACTAGCGGTCACAATGAGCAGTTCTTC
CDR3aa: CASSGGTSGHNEQFF

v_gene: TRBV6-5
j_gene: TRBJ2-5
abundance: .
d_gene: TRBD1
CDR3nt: TGTGCCAGCAGGACCGGGACAGGGGGGGAGACCCAGTACTTC
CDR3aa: CASRTGTGGETQYF

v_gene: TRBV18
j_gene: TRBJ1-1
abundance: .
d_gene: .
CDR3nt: TGTGCCAGCTCACCCACCCCGGGACACCTGAACACTGAAGCTTTCTTT
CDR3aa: CASSPTPGHLNTEAFF

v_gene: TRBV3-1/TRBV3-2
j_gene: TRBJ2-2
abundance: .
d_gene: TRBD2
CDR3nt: TGTGCCAGCAGCCAAAGCCGACTAGCGGGAAACACCGGGGAGCTGTTTTTT
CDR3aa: CASSQSRLAGNTGELFF

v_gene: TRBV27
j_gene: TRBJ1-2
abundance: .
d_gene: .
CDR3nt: TGTGCCAGCAGGTCAACAGGGCTGAACTATGGCTACACCTTC
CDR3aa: CASRSTGLNYGYTF

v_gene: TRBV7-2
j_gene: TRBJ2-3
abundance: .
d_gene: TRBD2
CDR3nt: TGTGCCAGCACGTGGGGGCTAGCGGGAGGGCCGGTCGGCACAGATACGCAGTATTTT
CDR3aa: CASTWGLAGGPVGTDTQYF

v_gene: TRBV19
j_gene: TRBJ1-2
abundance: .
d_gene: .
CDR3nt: TGTGCCAGTACCTCGATCGGGAACTATGGCTACACCTTC
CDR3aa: CASTSIGNYGYTF

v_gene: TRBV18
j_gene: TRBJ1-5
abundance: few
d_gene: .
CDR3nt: TGTGCCAGCTCACCGGACAGAGGAAGCAATCAGCCCCAGCATTTT
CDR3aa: CASSPDRGSNQPQHF

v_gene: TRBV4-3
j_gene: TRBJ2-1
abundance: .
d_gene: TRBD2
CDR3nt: TGCGCCAGCAGCCAAGATAGCGGGAGCGGGTACAATGAGCAGTTCTTC
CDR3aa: CASSQDSGSGYNEQFF

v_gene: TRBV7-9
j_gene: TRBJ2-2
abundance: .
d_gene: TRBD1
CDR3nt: TGTGCCAGCAGCTCGACAGGGTCCGCCGGGGAGCTGTTTTTT
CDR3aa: CASSSTGSAGELFF

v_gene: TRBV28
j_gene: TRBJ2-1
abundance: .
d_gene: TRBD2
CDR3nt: TGTGCCAGCAGGGGACTAGCGGGCCGCTCCTACAATGAGCAGTTCTTC
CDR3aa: CASRGLAGRSYNEQFF

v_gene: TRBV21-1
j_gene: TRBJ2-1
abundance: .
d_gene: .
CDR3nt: TGTGCCAGCATCCAGACTCGGGAAACTCACAATGAGCAGTTCTTC
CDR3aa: CASIQTRETHNEQFF

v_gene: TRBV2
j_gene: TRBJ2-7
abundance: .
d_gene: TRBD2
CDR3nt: TGTGCCAGCAGTGAAGAGGCGGGAGGGTACTACGAGCAGTACTTC
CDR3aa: CASSEEAGGYYEQYF

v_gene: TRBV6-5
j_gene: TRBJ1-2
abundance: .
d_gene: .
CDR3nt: TGTGCCAGCAGCCGCGACAGTTCCTATGGCTACACCTTC
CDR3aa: CASSRDSSYGYTF

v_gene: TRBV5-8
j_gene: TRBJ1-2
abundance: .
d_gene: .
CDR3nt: TGTGCCAGCAGCTTCGACATCTATGGCTACACCTTC
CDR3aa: CASSFDIYGYTF

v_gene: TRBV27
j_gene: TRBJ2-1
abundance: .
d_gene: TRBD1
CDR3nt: TGTGCCAGCAGCACGGACAGGGGATTCTTCAATGAGCAGTTCTTC
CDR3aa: CASSTDRGFFNEQFF